The 7 T cell receptor beta chains below come from one sample, sequenced in a study of Graves' ophthalmopathy and Graves' hyperthyroidism. Using RNA transcripts, the TCR beta CDR3 regions were amplified. HTBI primers were used in a first-round RT-PCR, which preceded a second-round multiplex PCR. Via MiXCR, TCRdb re-called the multiplex PCR reads, giving one row per CDR3 protein. The sample has around 670,000 distinct CDR3 sequences, 40% seen once. What was sequenced was peripheral blood. The receptors derive from an adult man with Graves' ophthalmopathy.

This clonotype came up many times. The V call is TRBV29-1, the J call TRBJ1-5; the match to TRBD1 covers 12 bases. This CDR3 contains 15 residues. Germline V lookup: CDR1 SQVTM, CDR2 ANQGSEA. Trimming cost V 6 bases and J 7 bases; bases outside gene matches: 10. CDR3 protein: CSVATGTGGRQPQHF. CDR3 nucleotide sequence: TGCAGCGTGGCTACCGGGACAGGGGGCCGCCAGCCCCAGCATTTT. The variable domain in full, with the rest retrieved from reference TRBV29-1 and TRBJ1-5, is SAVISQKPSRDICQRGTSLTIQCQVDSQVTMMFWYRQQPGQSLTLIATANQGSEATYESGFVIDKFPISRPNLTFSTLTVSNMSPEDSSIYLCSVATGTGGRQPQHFGDGTRLSIL.

As for this clonotype: A clone one base away is much larger, so this may be a read error. This chain connects TRBV7-8 to TRBJ1-5; 7 bases are shared with TRBD1. The CDR3 is 15 amino acids. The V segment lost 5 bases and the J segment 9 bases; nucleotides outside the gene matches: 13. Germline V CDR1 and CDR2: SGHVS, FQNEAQ. Here the CDR3 reads CASSEDWTGYRPQHF. For the CDR3, the DNA is TGTGCCAGCAGCGAGGATTGGACAGGTTATCGGCCCCAGCATTTT.

This clonotype was observed many times. The CDR3: CATSDAGYGYTF. CDR3 bases: TGTGCCACCAGTGATGCAGGGTATGGCTACACCTTC. The chain couples TRBV24-1 to TRBJ1-2; possible D gene TRBD1, 5 bases. In germline, CDR1 is KGHDR, CDR2 SFDVKD. This CDR3 comprises 12 residues. Between the trimmed V and J ends, which lost 3 bases and 5 bases, there was a span of 6 bases.

This chain joins TRBV12-3 or TRBV12-4 and TRBJ2-7, with 9 bases aligning to TRBD2. Trimming cost V 3 bases and J 5 bases; bases outside gene matches: 11. CDR3 length equals 16 residues. The CDR3 DNA is TGTGCCAGCAGTTTTGAGATAGCGGGGGCCCCGAACGAGCAGTACTTC. Its translation is CASSFEIAGAPNEQYF.

This clonotype was seen a handful of times. V gene TRBV9 combines with J gene TRBJ1-2; a weak D match, TRBD1 (5 bases). Germline lookup yields CDR1 SGDLS and CDR2 YYNGEE. Deletions cut 3 bases from V and 3 bases from J, with 12 bases between. This CDR3 has 14 amino acids. The CDR3 region is CASSGGARDYGYTF. The CDR3 nucleotides read TGTGCCAGCAGCGGAGGGGCGAGGGACTATGGCTACACCTTC.

V is TRBV3-1 and J is TRBJ2-7; the D is unclear. The CDR3 runs 15 residues. Germline V gene data show CDR1 as LGHDT and CDR2 as YNNKEL (reference sequence). Trimming took off 0 bases at V and 1 base at J, with 10 bases between the two ends. This CDR3 reads CASSQEISVSYEQYF. In DNA form, the CDR3 reads TGTGCCAGCAGCCAAGAAATCAGCGTGTCCTACGAGCAGTACTTC.

This clonotype was observed at least ten times. The rearrangement joins TRBV14 to TRBJ1-2; 7 bases are a match to TRBD1. Germline CDR1 reads SGHDN; CDR2 reads FVKESK. This CDR3 has 14 amino acids. V lost 3 bases to trimming and J lost 5 bases; unmatched junction nucleotides: 6. CDR3 bases: TGTGCCAGCAGCCAGAACAGGGGCCGTTATGGCTACACCTTC. It encodes CASSQNRGRYGYTF.